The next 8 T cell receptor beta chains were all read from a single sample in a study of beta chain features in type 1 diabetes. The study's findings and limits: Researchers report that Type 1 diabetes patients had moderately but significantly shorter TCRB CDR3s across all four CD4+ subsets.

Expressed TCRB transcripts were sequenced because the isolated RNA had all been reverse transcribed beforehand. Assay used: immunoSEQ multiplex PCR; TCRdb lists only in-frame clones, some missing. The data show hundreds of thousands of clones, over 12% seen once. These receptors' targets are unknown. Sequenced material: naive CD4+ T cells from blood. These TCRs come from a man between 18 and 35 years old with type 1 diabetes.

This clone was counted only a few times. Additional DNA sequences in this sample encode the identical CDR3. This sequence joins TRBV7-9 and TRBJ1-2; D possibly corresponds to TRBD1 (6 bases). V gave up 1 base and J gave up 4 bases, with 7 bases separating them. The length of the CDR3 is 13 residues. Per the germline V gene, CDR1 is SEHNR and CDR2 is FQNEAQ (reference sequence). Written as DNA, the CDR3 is TGTGCCAGCAGCTTAGACAGGGTCTATGGCTACACCTTC. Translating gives CASSLDRVYGYTF.

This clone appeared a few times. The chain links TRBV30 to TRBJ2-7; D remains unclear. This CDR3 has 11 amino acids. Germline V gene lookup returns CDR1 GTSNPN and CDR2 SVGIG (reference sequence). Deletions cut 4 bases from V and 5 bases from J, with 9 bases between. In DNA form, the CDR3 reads TGTGCCTGGACTGCCTTCGACGAGCAGTACTTC. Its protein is CAWTAFDEQYF. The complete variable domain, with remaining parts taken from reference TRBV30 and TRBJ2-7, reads SQTIHQWPATLVQPVGSPLSLECTVEGTSNPNLYWYRQAAGRGLQLLFYSVGIGQISSEVPQNLSASRPQDRQFILSSKKLLLSDSGFYLCAWTAFDEQYFGPGTRLTVT.

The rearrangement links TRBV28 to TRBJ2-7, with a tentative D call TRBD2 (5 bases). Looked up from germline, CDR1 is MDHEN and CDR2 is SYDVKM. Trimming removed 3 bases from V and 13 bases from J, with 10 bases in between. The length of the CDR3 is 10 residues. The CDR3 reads CASSLEVIYF. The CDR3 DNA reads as TGTGCCAGCAGTTTGGAGGTTATTTACTTC. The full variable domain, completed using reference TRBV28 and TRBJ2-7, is DVKVTQSSRYLVKRTGEKVFLECVQDMDHENMFWYRQDPGLGLRLIYFSYDVKMKEKGDIPEGYSVSREKKERFSLILESASTNQTSMYLCASSLEVIYFGPGTRLTVT.

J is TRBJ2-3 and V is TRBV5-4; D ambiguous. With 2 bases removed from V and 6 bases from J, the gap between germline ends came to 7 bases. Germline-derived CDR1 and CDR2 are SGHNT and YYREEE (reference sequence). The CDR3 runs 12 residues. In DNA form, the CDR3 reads TGTGCCAGCAGCTTAAGGGATGATACGCAGTATTTT. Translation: CASSLRDDTQYF.

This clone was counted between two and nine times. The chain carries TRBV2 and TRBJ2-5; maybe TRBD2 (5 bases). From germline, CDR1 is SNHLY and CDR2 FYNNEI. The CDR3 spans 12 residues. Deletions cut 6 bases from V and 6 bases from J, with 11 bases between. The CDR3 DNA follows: TGTGCCAGCAGGGAGGACGGGAAGACCCAGTACTTC. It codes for CASREDGKTQYF.

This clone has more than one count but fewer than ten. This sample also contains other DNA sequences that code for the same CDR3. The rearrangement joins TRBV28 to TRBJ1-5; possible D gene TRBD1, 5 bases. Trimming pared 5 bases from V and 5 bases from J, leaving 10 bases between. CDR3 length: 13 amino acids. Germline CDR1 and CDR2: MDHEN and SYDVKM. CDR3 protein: CASSLVGDQPQHF. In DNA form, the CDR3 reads TGTGCCAGCAGTCTAGTAGGGGATCAGCCCCAGCATTTT. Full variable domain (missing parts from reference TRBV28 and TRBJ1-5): DVKVTQSSRYLVKRTGEKVFLECVQDMDHENMFWYRQDPGLGLRLIYFSYDVKMKEKGDIPEGYSVSREKKERFSLILESASTNQTSMYLCASSLVGDQPQHFGDGTRLSIL.

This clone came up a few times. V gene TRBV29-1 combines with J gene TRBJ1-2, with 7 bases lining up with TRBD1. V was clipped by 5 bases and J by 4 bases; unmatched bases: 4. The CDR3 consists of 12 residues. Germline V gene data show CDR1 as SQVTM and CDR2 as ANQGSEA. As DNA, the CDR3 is TGCAGCGTTTTAGACAGGGTCTATGGCTACACCTTC. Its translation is CSVLDRVYGYTF.

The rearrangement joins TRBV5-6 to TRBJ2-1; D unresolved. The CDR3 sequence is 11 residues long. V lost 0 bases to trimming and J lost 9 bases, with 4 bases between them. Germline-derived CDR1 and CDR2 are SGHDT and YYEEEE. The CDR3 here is CASSLVTEQFF. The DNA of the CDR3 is TGTGCCAGCAGCTTGGTGACTGAGCAGTTCTTC. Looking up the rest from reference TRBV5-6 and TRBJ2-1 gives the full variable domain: DAGVTQSPTHLIKTRGQQVTLRCSPKSGHDTVSWYQQALGQGPQFIFQYYEEEERQRGNFPDRFSGHQFPNYSSELNVNALLLGDSALYLCASSLVTEQFFGPGTRLTVL.